This note documents a single T cell receptor (beta chain) sequence. Together with a sample-barcoded 5' primer, a J-beta primer mix was included in a second PCR lasting roughly 7 to 11 cycles. TCRdb reprocessed the 5' RACE reads via MiXCR and lists one record per CDR3 protein. Here the sample spans 750,000 to 950,000 distinct CDR3 sequences, approximately 53% being singletons. The data originate from a study of blood T cells in healthy people across ages. Caucasian individuals from Russia who were healthy and aged roughly 6 to 90 acted as donors. Per sample, a minimum of 6.5 million PBMCs were isolated. The germline gives CDR1 GTSNPN, CDR2 SVGIG (reference sequence). The V end was cut by 1 base, the J end by 1 base, with 5 bases between. The CDR3 runs to 12 residues.

This TCR was sampled from a man at least 80 years old in good health. Source material: blood. The J gene is TRBJ2-7, the V gene TRBV30; D gene ambiguous. As DNA, the CDR3 is TGTGCCTGGAGTGCCGCTTCCTACGAGCAGTACTTC. Residues: CAWSAASYEQYF.